The clone carrying this T cell receptor beta chain occurred once. The antigen remains undetermined. The sample is drawn from a study of a mutant IDH1 vaccine in newly diagnosed glioma. Study summary: Patients were started on vaccination 4-6 weeks after radiotherapy alone, or with temozolomide cycles. Patients arrived already treated with radiotherapy, temozolomide, or both, most having had both.

V was shortened by 1 base and J by 0 bases, with 9 bases between the two germline ends. This CDR3 spans 15 amino acids. Germline CDR1 and CDR2: SGHNT and YENEEA. TCRdb's copy holds only in-frame clones and misses some; the assay was immunoSEQ multiplex PCR. The sample has 40,000 to 60,000 clones; about 77% are singletons. Specified time point: week 5, during vaccination. Alongside topical imiquimod, each dose of vaccine comprised 300 ug of mutant IDH1 20-mer peptide. Donors harbored newly found WHO grade 3 or 4 IDH1-mutant, ATRX-lost astrocytomas. The source is a woman aged 40 to 49 with glioma. The chain employs TRBV11-3 and TRBJ1-1; D remains ambiguous. Material: PBMCs, obtained from a glioma patient whose treatment included an IDH1 peptide vaccine. CDR3 DNA sequence: TGTGCCAGCAGCTTAGGCCCGGATCTGAACACTGAAGCTTTCTTT. Encoded protein: CASSLGPDLNTEAFF.